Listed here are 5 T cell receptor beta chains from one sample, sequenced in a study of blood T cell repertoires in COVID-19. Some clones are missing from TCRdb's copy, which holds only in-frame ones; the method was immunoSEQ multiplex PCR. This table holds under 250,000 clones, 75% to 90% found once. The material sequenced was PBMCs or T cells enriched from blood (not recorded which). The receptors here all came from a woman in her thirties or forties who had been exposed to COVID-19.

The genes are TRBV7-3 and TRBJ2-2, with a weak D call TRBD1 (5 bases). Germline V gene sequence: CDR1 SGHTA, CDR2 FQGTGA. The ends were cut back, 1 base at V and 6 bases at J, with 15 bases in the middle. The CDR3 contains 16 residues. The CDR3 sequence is CASSLSAGPVAGELFF. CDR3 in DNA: TGTGCCAGCAGCTTAAGTGCAGGGCCCGTGGCCGGGGAGCTGTTTTTT.

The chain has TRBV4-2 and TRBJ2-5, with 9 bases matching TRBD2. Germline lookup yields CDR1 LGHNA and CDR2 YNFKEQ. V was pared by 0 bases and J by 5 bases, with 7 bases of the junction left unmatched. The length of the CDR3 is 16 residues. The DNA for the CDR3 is TGTGCCAGCAGCCAAGATCGATCTAGCGGGGCCGAGACCCAGTACTTC. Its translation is CASSQDRSSGAETQYF.

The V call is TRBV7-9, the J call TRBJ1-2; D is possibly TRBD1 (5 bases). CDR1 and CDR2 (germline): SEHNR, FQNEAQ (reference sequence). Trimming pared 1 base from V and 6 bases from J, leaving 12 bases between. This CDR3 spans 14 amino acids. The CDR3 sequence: CASSLGRAIDGYTF. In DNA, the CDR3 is TGTGCCAGCAGCTTAGGCAGGGCAATCGATGGCTACACCTTC. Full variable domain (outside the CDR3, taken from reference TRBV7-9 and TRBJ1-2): DTGVSQNPRHKITKRGQNVTFRCDPISEHNRLYWYRQTLGQGPEFLTYFQNEAQLEKSRLLSDRFSAERPKGSFSTLEIQRTEQGDSAMYLCASSLGRAIDGYTFGSGTRLTVV.

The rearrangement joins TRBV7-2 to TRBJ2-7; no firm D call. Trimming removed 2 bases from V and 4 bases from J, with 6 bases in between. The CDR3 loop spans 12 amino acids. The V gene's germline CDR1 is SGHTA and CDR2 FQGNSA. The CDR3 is CASSLSQYEQYV. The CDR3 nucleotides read TGTGCCAGCAGCTTATCCCAGTACGAGCAGTACGTC.

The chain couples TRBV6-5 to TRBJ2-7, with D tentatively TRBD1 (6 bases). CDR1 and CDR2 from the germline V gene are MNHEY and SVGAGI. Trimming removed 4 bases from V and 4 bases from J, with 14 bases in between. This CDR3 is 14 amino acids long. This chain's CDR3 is CASSSYGQSYEQYF. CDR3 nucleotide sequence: TGTGCCAGCAGTTCTTATGGACAGTCTTACGAGCAGTACTTC.